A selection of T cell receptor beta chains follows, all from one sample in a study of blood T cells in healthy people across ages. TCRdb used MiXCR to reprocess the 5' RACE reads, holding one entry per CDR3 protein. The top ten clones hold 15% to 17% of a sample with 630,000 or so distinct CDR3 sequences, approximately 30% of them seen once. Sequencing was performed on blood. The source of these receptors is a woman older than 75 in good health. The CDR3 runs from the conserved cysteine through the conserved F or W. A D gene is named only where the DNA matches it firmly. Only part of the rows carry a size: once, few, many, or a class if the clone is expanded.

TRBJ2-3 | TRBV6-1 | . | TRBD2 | CASGASGGLTDTQYF | TGTGCCAGCGGGGCTAGCGGGGGCCTCACAGATACGCAGTATTTT
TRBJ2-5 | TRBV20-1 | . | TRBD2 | CSARDQRGGVDEQYF | TGCAGTGCTAGAGATCAGCGGGGGGGTGTCGATGAGCAGTACTTC
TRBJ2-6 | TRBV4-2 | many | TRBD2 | CASSRRTGLAGSGANVLTF | TGTGCCAGCAGCAGACGGACGGGACTAGCGGGCTCTGGGGCCAACGTCCTGACTTTC
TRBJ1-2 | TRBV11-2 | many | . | CASSLGGRPRDGYTF | TGTGCCAGCAGCTTAGGGGGGAGGCCGAGGGATGGCTACACCTTC
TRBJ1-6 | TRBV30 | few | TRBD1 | CAWSPGTGKNSPLHF | TGTGCCTGGAGTCCCGGGACAGGGAAAAATTCACCCCTCCACTTT
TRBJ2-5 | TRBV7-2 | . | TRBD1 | CASSALQTRDRRRETQYF | TGTGCCAGCAGCGCGCTTCAGACCCGGGACAGGAGACGAGAGACCCAGTACTTC
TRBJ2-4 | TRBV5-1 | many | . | CASSLGLLGAKNIQYF | TGCGCCAGCAGCTTGGGTCTACTTGGGGCCAAAAACATTCAGTACTTC
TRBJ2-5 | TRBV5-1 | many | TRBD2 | CASSRGEKETQYF | TGCGCCAGCAGTCGGGGGGAGAAAGAGACCCAGTACTTC
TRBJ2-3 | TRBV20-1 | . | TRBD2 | CSAISGGGHTDTQYF | TGCAGTGCTATTAGCGGGGGGGGGCACACAGATACGCAGTATTTT
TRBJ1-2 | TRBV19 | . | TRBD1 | CASSMVRTGGLTLYGYTF | TGTGCCAGTAGTATGGTCCGGACAGGGGGCCTTACCCTCTATGGCTACACCTTC
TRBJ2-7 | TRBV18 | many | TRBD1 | CASSPSGTVIYEQYF | TGTGCCAGCTCACCCTCCGGGACAGTAATTTACGAGCAGTACTTC
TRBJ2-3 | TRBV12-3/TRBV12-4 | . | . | CASSVARFSADTQYF | TGTGCCAGCAGTGTCGCGAGGTTCAGCGCAGATACGCAGTATTTT
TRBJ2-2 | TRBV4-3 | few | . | CASRRTSNTGELFF | TGCGCCAGCAGGAGAACTTCGAACACCGGGGAGCTGTTTTTT
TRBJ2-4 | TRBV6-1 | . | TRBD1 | CASGIQGKLAKNIQYF | TGTGCCAGCGGAATACAGGGGAAACTAGCCAAAAACATTCAGTACTTC
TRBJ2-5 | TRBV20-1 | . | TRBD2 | CSASLHRTSCYERYF | TGCAGTGCTAGTTTACATCGGACTAGCTGTTATGAGCGGTACTTC
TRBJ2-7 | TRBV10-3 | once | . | CAITTGSHEQYF | TGTGCCATCACTACAGGGAGTCACGAGCAGTACTTC
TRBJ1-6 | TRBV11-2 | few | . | CASTATGNSPLHF | TGTGCCAGCACCGCCACAGGGAATTCACCCCTCCACTTT
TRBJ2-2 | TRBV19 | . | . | CASSPTQLASTGELFF | TGTGCCAGTAGTCCAACCCAGCTAGCGAGCACCGGGGAGCTGTTTTTT
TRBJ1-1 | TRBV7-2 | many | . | CASSLMNTEAFF | TGTGCCAGCAGCCTCATGAACACTGAAGCTTTCTTT
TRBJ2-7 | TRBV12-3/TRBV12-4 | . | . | CASSLGAYYNEQYF | TGTGCCAGCAGTTTAGGGGCCTACTACAATGAGCAGTACTTC
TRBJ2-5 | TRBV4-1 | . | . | CASNQDEVFEAQYF | TGCGCCAGCAACCAAGATGAGGTCTTTGAGGCCCAGTACTTC
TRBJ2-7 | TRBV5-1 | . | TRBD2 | CASSFKASGRADSVQYF | TGCGCCAGCAGCTTTAAGGCTAGCGGGAGGGCCGATTCTGTGCAGTACTTC
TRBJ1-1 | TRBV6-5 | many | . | CASSKDGSPNTEAFF | TGTGCCAGCAGTAAGGATGGCAGCCCGAACACTGAAGCTTTCTTT
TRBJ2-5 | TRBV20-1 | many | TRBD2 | CSASNLAGEKETQYF | TGCAGTGCTAGTAACCTAGCGGGGGAGAAAGAGACCCAGTACTTC
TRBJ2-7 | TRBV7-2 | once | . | CASSPQDPYEQYF | TGTGCCAGCAGCCCCCAGGACCCCTACGAGCAGTACTTC
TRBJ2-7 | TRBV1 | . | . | CTSSQDPRLGQGLYEQYF | TGCACCAGCAGCCAGGACCCCCGGCTGGGACAGGGACTCTACGAGCAGTACTTC
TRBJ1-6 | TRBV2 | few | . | CASSLTGSYNSPLHF | TGTGCCAGCAGTCTAACCGGGTCCTATAATTCACCCCTCCACTTT
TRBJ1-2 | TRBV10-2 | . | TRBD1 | CAGTPGQGAFGYGYTF | TGCGCCGGCACCCCGGGACAGGGGGCTTTCGGGTATGGCTACACCTTC
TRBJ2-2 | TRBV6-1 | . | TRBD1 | CASSRVPQGARIGELFF | TGTGCCAGCAGCCGCGTACCCCAGGGGGCTAGGATCGGGGAGCTGTTTTTT
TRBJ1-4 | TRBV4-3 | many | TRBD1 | CASSQDLLGQGLGANEKLFF | TGCGCCAGCAGCCAAGATCTTCTGGGACAGGGCCTGGGAGCTAATGAAAAACTGTTTTTT
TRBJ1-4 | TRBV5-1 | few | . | CASSVDPNEKLFF | TGCGCCAGCAGCGTTGACCCGAATGAAAAACTGTTTTTT
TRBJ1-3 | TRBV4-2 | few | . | CASSQDRRNTIYF | TGTGCCAGCAGCCAAGATCGAAGGAACACCATATATTTT
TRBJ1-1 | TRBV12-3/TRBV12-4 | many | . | CASKVAVNTEAFF | TGTGCCAGCAAGGTGGCAGTCAACACTGAAGCTTTCTTT
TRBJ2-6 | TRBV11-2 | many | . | CASSPGSGLHSGANVLTF | TGTGCCAGCAGCCCGGGGTCGGGACTGCACTCTGGGGCCAACGTCCTGACTTTC
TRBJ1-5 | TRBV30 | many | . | CAWGGENSYQPQHF | TGTGCCTGGGGGGGGGAGAATTCTTATCAGCCCCAGCATTTT